This TCR beta chain was profiled in a study of T cells after yellow fever vaccination. Whole-study findings and limits: Repertoires sorted by FACS could include abundant clonotypes that are contaminants from the bulk population.

The CDR3 loop spans 15 amino acids. Germline CDR1 and CDR2: SGHTA and FQGNSA. V shed 2 bases and J shed 4 bases, with 13 bases lying between them. At least ten counts were recorded for this clonotype. What it binds is unknown. TCR cDNA, made by 5'RACE template switching, carried an added universal primer site and UMIs. TCRdb recomputed calls from the 5' RACE reads with MiXCR, one row per CDR3 protein. The repertoire consists of about 240,000 distinct CDR3 sequences, with about 3.5% occurring once and the leading ten covering about 20%. V gene TRBV7-2 combines with J gene TRBJ2-3; D may be TRBD1 (7 bases). The sample consisted of PBMCs, taken 15 days after the yellow fever booster vaccination. This TCR was sampled from a man in his late teens or twenties who received the YFV17D yellow fever vaccine. The CDR3 nucleotides are TGTGCCAGCAGCTTACGAGTCAGGGGGGCAGATACGCAGTATTTT. It codes for CASSLRVRGADTQYF.